Sequencing of this T cell receptor beta chain was carried out in a study of blood T cell repertoires in COVID-19. Sequencing used immunoSEQ multiplex PCR; TCRdb keeps in-frame clones, though not all of them. The sample has about 88,000 clones, roughly 90% seen once. Germline V gives CDR1 SNHLY, CDR2 FYNNEI. The CDR3 runs to 13 residues. V lost 3 bases to trimming and J lost 2 bases, with 7 bases between them. The material sequenced was peripheral blood. This receptor was obtained from a man in his 60s with acute or convalescent COVID-19. The chain is built from TRBV2 and TRBJ2-5; D possibly corresponds to TRBD1 (5 bases). Written as DNA, the CDR3 is TGTGCCAGCAGTGAGACAGAGCAAGAGACCCAGTACTTC. It specifies CASSETEQETQYF.